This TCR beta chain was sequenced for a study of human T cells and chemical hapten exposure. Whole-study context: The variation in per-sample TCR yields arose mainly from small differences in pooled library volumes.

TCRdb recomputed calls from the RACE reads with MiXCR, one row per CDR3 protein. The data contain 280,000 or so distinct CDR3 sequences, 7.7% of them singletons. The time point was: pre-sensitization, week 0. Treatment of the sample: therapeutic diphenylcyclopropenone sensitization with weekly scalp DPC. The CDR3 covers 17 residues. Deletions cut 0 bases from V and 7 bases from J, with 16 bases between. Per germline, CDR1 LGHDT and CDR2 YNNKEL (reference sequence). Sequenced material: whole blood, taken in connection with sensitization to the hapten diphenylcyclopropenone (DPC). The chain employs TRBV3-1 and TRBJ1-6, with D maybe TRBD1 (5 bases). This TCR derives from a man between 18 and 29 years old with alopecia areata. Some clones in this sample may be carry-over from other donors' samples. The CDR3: CASSQESGSGGNSPLHF. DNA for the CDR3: TGTGCCAGCAGCCAAGAGTCGGGTTCGGGGGGAAATTCACCCCTCCACTTT. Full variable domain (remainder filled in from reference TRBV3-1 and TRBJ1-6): DTAVSQTPKYLVTQMGNDKSIKCEQNLGHDTMYWYKQDSKKFLKIMFSYNNKELIINETVPNRFSPKSPDKAHLNLHINSLELGDSAVYFCASSQESGSGGNSPLHFGNGTRLTVT.